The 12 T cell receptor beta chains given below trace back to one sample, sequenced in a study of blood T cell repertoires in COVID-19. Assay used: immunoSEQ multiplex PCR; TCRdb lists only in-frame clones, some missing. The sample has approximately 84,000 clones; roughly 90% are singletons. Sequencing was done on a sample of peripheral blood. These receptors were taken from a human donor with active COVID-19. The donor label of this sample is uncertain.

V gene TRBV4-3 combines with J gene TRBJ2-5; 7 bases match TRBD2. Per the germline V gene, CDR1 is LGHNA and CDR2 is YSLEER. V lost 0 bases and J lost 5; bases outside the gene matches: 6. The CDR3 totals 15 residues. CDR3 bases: TGCGCCAGCAGCCAAGACGGAGCGGGGCACGAGACCCAGTACTTC. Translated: CASSQDGAGHETQYF.

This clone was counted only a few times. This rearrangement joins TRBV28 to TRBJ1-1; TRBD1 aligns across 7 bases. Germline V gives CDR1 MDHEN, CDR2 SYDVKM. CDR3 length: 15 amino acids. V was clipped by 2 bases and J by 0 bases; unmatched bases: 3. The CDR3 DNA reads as TGTGCCAGCAGTTTACCGGGACAGTTGAACACTGAAGCTTTCTTT. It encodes CASSLPGQLNTEAFF.

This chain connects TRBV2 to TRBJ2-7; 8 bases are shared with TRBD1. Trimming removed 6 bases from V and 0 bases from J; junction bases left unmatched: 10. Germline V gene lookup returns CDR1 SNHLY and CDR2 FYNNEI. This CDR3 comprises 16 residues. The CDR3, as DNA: TGTGCCAGCAGAAACCCAGGACAGGGCGGCTCCTACGAGCAGTACTTC. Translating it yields CASRNPGQGGSYEQYF.

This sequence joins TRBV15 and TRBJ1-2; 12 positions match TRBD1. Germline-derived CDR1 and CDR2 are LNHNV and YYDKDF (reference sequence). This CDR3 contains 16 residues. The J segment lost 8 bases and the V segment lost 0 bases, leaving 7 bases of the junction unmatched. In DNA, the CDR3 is TGTGCCACCAGCAGAGATCAGGGACAGGGGGCGCCCGGCTACACCTTC. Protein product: CATSRDQGQGAPGYTF.

Written as DNA, the CDR3 is TGTGCCAGCAGCCAAGTTGTTAGCTCTGGAAACACCATATATTTT. This translates into CASSQVVSSGNTIYF. The gene calls are TRBV14 and TRBJ1-3; D not certain. Trimming took off 1 base at V and 0 bases at J, with 7 bases between the two ends. Looked up from germline, CDR1 is SGHDN and CDR2 is FVKESK. CDR3 length: 15 residues.

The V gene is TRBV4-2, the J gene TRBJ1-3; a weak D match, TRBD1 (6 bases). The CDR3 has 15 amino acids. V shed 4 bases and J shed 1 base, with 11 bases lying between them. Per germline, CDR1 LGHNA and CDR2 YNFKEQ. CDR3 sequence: CASSLERGSGNTIYF. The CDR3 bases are TGTGCCAGCAGCCTCGAGAGGGGGTCTGGAAACACCATATATTTT.

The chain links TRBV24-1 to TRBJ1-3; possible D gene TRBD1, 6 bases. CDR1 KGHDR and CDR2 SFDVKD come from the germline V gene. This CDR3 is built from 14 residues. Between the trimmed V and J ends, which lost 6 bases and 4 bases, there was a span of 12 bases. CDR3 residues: CATSQTGSGNTIYF. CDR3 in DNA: TGTGCCACCAGTCAGACAGGTTCGGGAAACACCATATATTTT.

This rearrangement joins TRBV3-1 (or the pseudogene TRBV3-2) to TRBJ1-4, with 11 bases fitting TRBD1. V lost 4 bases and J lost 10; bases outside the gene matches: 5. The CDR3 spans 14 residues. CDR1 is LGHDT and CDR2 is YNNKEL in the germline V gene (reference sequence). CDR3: CASSLKGTGGKLFF. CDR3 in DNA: TGTGCCAGCAGCCTCAAGGGGACAGGGGGAAAACTGTTTTTT.

CDR3 residues: CASSPGGDYGYTF. The CDR3 DNA follows: TGTGCCAGCAGCCCAGGGGGAGACTATGGCTACACCTTC. This chain joins TRBV4-2 and TRBJ1-2, with TRBD1 matching over 7 bases. From germline, CDR1 is LGHNA and CDR2 YNFKEQ. CDR3 length: 13 amino acids. V trimming: 4 bases; J trimming: 3 bases; junction bases outside the gene matches: 2.

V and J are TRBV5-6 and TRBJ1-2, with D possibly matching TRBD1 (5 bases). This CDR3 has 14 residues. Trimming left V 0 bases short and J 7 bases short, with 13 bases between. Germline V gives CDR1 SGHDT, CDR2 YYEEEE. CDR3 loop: CASSLGRGSGGYTF. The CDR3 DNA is TGTGCCAGCAGCTTGGGACGGGGGTCCGGTGGCTACACCTTC.

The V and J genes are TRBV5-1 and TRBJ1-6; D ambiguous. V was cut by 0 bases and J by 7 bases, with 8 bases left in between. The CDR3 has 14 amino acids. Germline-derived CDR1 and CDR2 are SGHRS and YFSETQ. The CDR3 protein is CASSLVQRNSPLHF. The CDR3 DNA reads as TGCGCCAGCAGCTTGGTTCAGAGGAATTCACCCCTCCACTTT.

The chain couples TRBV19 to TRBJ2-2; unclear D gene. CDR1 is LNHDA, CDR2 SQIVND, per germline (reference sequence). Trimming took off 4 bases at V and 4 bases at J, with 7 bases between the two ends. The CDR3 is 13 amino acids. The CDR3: CASSKAGTGELFF. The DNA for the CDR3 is TGTGCCAGTAGTAAAGCTGGCACCGGGGAGCTGTTTTTT.